This is a list of T cell receptor beta chains from one sample in a study of shared clonotypes between healthy human individuals. Method: immunoSEQ multiplex PCR; TCRdb's copy keeps in-frame clones and lacks some. The table has about 2 million clones, about 95% seen once. The sequencing input was naive CD8+ T cells sorted from blood. All receptors come from a man between 18 and 35 years old in good health. Each CDR3 is given with its conserved first and last residue. The order of the fields is D gene, V gene, clone size, J gene, CDR3 protein, CDR3 DNA. A D gene is named only where the DNA matches it firmly. A row's size may be missing; if present it is once, few, many or a size class.

TRBD1	TRBV4-3	once	TRBJ1-6	CASSQTPGTGSSPLHF	TGCGCCAGCAGTCAAACCCCCGGGACAGGGAGTTCACCCCTCCACTTT
NA	TRBV9	NA	TRBJ2-2	CASSVPSEPGELFF	TGTGCCAGCAGCGTCCCCTCGGAACCCGGGGAGCTGTTTTTT
NA	TRBV27	NA	TRBJ2-1	CASSFFWGPSNEQFF	TGTGCCAGCAGTTTCTTTTGGGGGCCCAGCAATGAGCAGTTCTTC
TRBD2	TRBV28	NA	TRBJ2-3	CASSQERGARGDTQYF	TGTGCCAGCAGCCAAGAGCGGGGCGCGAGGGGAGATACGCAGTATTTT
NA	TRBV11-2	NA	TRBJ2-5	CASSFFETQYF	TGTGCCAGCAGCTTCTTTGAGACCCAGTACTTC
NA	TRBV28	NA	TRBJ2-5	CASSSRTAQETQYF	TGTGCCAGCAGTTCACGGACAGCTCAAGAGACCCAGTACTTC
NA	TRBV2	NA	TRBJ2-7	CASSPGEGVHEQYF	TGTGCCAGCAGTCCTGGCGAAGGGGTCCACGAGCAGTACTTC
NA	TRBV5-4	NA	TRBJ2-5	CASSPTNQETQYF	TGTGCCAGCAGCCCGACAAACCAAGAGACCCAGTACTTC
NA	TRBV7-2	NA	TRBJ2-3	CASSHIENTDTQYF	TGTGCCAGCAGCCATATCGAGAACACAGATACGCAGTATTTT
NA	TRBV30	NA	TRBJ1-1	CAWREAGVMNTEAFF	TGTGCCTGGAGGGAGGCAGGTGTTATGAACACTGAAGCTTTCTTT
TRBD1	TRBV4-1	once	TRBJ1-2	CASSQGGGTGTYGYTF	TGCGCCAGCAGCCAAGGGGGGGGGACAGGGACCTATGGCTACACCTTC
TRBD1	TRBV5-1	NA	TRBJ2-3	CASSFSDRDRGTQYF	TGCGCCAGCAGCTTCAGCGACAGGGATCGAGGTACGCAGTATTTT
TRBD1	TRBV11-3	NA	TRBJ2-2	CASSSRTGENTGELFF	TGTGCCAGCAGCTCCCGGACAGGGGAAAACACCGGGGAGCTGTTTTTT
TRBD1	TRBV5-4	NA	TRBJ1-2	CASSSDREDGYGYTF	TGTGCCAGCAGCTCCGACAGGGAGGACGGCTATGGCTACACCTTC
NA	TRBV6-1	NA	TRBJ1-6	CASSESKGFSSYNSPLHF	TGTGCCAGCAGTGAATCAAAGGGTTTCAGCTCCTATAATTCACCCCTCCACTTT
NA	TRBV7-6	once	TRBJ2-5	CASSLIRGLKETQYF	TGTGCCAGCAGCCTTATACGGGGTCTAAAAGAGACCCAGTACTTC
NA	TRBV5-6	NA	TRBJ1-5	CASSFFGGSQPQHF	TGTGCCAGCAGCTTTTTTGGAGGGTCTCAGCCCCAGCATTTT
NA	TRBV4-3	NA	TRBJ1-3	CASSQDVGGVSGNTIYF	TGCGCCAGCAGCCAAGATGTGGGGGGGGTTTCTGGAAACACCATATATTTT
NA	TRBV7-9	few	TRBJ1-6	CASSLLGDVYNSPLHF	TGTGCCAGCAGCTTACTCGGGGACGTCTATAATTCACCCCTCCACTTT
TRBD2	TRBV7-8	NA	TRBJ2-1	CASSLGLAGGDAASYNEQFF	TGTGCCAGCAGCTTAGGTTTGGCGGGAGGGGACGCTGCGTCCTACAATGAGCAGTTCTTC
NA	TRBV5-6	NA	TRBJ2-7	CASSFGSGDPYEQYF	NA
TRBD1	TRBV6-1	NA	TRBJ2-7	CASSELGQLYSYEQYF	TGTGCCAGCAGTGAATTGGGACAGCTGTACTCCTACGAGCAGTACTTC
NA	TRBV30	NA	TRBJ1-4	CAWSDRVRVEKLFF	TGTGCCTGGAGTGACAGGGTCCGGGTTGAAAAACTGTTTTTT
NA	TRBV19	once	TRBJ1-2	CASSMGGQAYGYTF	TGTGCCAGTAGTATGGGGGGGCAAGCTTATGGCTACACCTTC
NA	TRBV27	NA	TRBJ1-4	CASSPGTVVEKLFF	TGTGCCAGCAGTCCCGGGACCGTAGTTGAAAAACTGTTTTTT
NA	TRBV7-9	NA	TRBJ2-5	CASSLRTETGETQYF	TGTGCCAGCAGCTTACGGACGGAGACCGGGGAGACCCAGTACTTC
NA	TRBV6-5	NA	TRBJ1-2	CASSPLGGLYGYTF	TGTGCCAGCAGTCCCCTGGGGGGTCTCTATGGCTACACCTTC
NA	TRBV19	once	TRBJ1-1	CASSITGTEAFF	TGTGCCAGTAGTATAACTGGGACTGAAGCTTTCTTT
TRBD1	TRBV5-6	NA	TRBJ2-2	CASSFGQGSGELFF	TGTGCCAGCAGCTTTGGACAGGGGTCCGGGGAGCTGTTTTTT
NA	TRBV5-1	NA	TRBJ1-3	CASSPDRTSGNTIYF	TGCGCCAGCAGTCCGGACAGAACCTCTGGAAACACCATATATTTT
TRBD1	TRBV2	NA	TRBJ1-2	CASSVDQGAADYGYTF	TGTGCCAGCAGTGTCGATCAGGGGGCTGCGGACTATGGCTACACCTTC
TRBD1	TRBV19	NA	TRBJ2-7	CASSIPGGGNEQYF	TGTGCCAGTAGTATACCAGGGGGCGGAAATGAGCAGTACTTC
NA	TRBV21-1	NA	TRBJ2-3	CASSKGLSTDTQYF	TGTGCCAGCAGCAAAGGGCTGAGCACAGATACGCAGTATTTT
TRBD1	TRBV10-3	NA	TRBJ2-7	CAISEPGQGFHEQYF	TGTGCCATCAGTGAGCCGGGACAGGGGTTCCACGAGCAGTACTTC
NA	TRBV6-5	NA	TRBJ2-5	CASSYEVVAETQYF	TGTGCCAGCAGTTACGAGGTAGTCGCAGAGACCCAGTACTTC
NA	TRBV4-1	NA	TRBJ2-7	CASSLSDSYEQYF	TGCGCCAGCAGCCTGTCGGACTCCTACGAGCAGTACTTC
TRBD2	TRBV9	once	TRBJ2-7	CASSLTGTSEQYF	TGTGCCAGCAGCCTAACCGGGACTAGCGAGCAGTACTTC
NA	TRBV19	NA	TRBJ1-5	CASSTAAEANQPQHF	TGTGCCAGTAGTACGGCGGCGGAAGCTAATCAGCCCCAGCATTTT
NA	TRBV27	few	TRBJ2-7	CASSYGRSEQYF	TGTGCCAGCAGTTATGGGCGTAGCGAGCAGTACTTC
TRBD1	TRBV27	NA	TRBJ2-2	CASSLSGEQGWDTGELFF	TGTGCCAGCAGTTTATCGGGGGAACAGGGGTGGGACACCGGGGAGCTGTTTTTT
TRBD1	TRBV30	NA	TRBJ2-3	CAWSLGQGVTDTQYF	TGTGCCTGGAGTCTTGGACAGGGGGTAACAGATACGCAGTATTTT
NA	TRBV5-1	NA	TRBJ1-6	CASSLDPSGMVSPLHF	TGCGCCAGCAGCTTGGACCCTTCGGGAATGGTTTCACCCCTCCACTTT
TRBD1	TRBV27	once	TRBJ2-7	CASSLSGDSSYEQYF	TGTGCCAGCAGTTTATCGGGGGACAGCTCCTACGAGCAGTACTTC
NA	TRBV7-9	NA	TRBJ1-1	CASSMDRNTEAFF	TGTGCCAGCAGCATGGACAGGAACACTGAAGCTTTCTTT
TRBD2	TRBV9	NA	TRBJ2-5	CASSVDGLAGETQYF	TGTGCCAGCAGCGTAGATGGACTAGCGGGTGAGACCCAGTACTTC
TRBD2	TRBV11-2	NA	TRBJ2-5	CASSLTSGGAQETQYF	TGTGCCAGCAGCCTAACTAGCGGGGGGGCTCAAGAGACCCAGTACTTC
TRBD2	TRBV7-9	NA	TRBJ2-7	CASSPRSGGANEQYF	TGTGCCAGCAGCCCTCGGAGCGGGGGGGCCAACGAGCAGTACTTC
TRBD1	TRBV4-1	NA	TRBJ1-1	CASSHMTGENTEAFF	TGCGCCAGCAGCCACATGACAGGGGAGAACACTGAAGCTTTCTTT
TRBD2	TRBV9	NA	TRBJ2-5	CASSVSSGGAETQYF	TGTGCCAGCAGCGTGTCCAGCGGGGGGGCGGAGACCCAGTACTTC
NA	TRBV7-9	NA	TRBJ2-3	CASSLRRNTDTQYF	TGTGCCAGCAGCTTACGAAGGAACACAGATACGCAGTATTTT
NA	TRBV4-1	NA	TRBJ2-1	CASSLSSDGYNEQFF	TGCGCCAGCAGCCTCTCCTCTGATGGGTACAATGAGCAGTTCTTC
NA	TRBV27	NA	TRBJ1-2	CASSLQEGYGYTF	TGTGCCAGCAGTTTACAGGAAGGTTATGGCTACACCTTC
NA	TRBV30	NA	TRBJ1-1	CAWDGQPNTEAFF	TGTGCCTGGGATGGACAGCCGAACACTGAAGCTTTCTTT
TRBD1	TRBV7-2	NA	TRBJ2-2	CASSLIPGQLNTGELFF	TGTGCCAGCAGCTTGATTCCGGGACAGCTGAACACCGGGGAGCTGTTTTTT
NA	TRBV19	NA	TRBJ1-5	CASSIDLGNQPQHF	TGTGCCAGTAGTATAGATCTTGGCAATCAGCCCCAGCATTTT